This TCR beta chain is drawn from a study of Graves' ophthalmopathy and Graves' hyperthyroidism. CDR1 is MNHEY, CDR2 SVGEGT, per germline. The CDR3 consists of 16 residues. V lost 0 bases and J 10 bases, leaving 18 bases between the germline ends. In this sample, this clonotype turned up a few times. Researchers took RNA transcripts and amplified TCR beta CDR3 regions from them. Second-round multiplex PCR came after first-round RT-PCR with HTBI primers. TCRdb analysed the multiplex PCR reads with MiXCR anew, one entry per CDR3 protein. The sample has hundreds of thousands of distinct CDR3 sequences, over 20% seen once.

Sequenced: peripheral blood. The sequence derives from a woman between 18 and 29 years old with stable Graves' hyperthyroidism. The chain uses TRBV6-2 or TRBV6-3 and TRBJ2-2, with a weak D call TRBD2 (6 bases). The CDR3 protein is CASSYSGGSGKKELFF. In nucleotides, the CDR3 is TGTGCCAGCAGTTACTCTGGGGGGTCGGGAAAGAAGGAGCTGTTTTTT.